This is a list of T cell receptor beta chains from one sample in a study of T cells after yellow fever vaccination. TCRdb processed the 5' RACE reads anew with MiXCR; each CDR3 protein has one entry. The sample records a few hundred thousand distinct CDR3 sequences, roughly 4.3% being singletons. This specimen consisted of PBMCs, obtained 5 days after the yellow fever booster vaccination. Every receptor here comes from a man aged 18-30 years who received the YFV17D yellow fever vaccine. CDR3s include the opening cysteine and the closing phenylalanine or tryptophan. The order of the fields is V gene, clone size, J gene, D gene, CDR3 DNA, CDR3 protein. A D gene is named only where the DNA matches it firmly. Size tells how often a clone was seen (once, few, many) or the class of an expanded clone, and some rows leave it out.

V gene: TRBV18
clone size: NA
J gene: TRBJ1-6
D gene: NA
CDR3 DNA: TGTGCCAGCTCACCTTCCCTACCAGCAACCAATAATTCACCCCTCCACTTT
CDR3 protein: CASSPSLPATNNSPLHF

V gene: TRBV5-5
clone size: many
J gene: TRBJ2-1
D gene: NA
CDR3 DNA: TGTGCCAGCAGCCTGGGTTTAGCGGTTGATCAGTTCTTC
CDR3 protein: CASSLGLAVDQFF

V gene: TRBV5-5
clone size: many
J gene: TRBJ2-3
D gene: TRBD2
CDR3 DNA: TGTGCCAGCAGCTTGGGGCTAGCGGGAGATACGCAGTATTTT
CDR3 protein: CASSLGLAGDTQYF

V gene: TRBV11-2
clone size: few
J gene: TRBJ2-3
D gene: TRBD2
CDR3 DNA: TGTGCCAGCAGCTCTGGCGGGGGGGGAGATACGCAGTATTTT
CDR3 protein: CASSSGGGGDTQYF

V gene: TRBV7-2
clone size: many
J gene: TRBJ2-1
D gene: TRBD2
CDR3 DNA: TGTGCCAGCAGCTCCACCCTAGCGGCCAACAATGAGCAGTTCTTC
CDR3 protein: CASSSTLAANNEQFF

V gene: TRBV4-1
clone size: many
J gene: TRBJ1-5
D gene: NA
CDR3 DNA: TGCGCCAGCAGCCAAGGCCAGGCCAATCAGCCCCAGCATTTT
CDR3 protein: CASSQGQANQPQHF

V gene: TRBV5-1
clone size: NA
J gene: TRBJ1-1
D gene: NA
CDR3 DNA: TGCGCCAGCAGCCGCTGGACACCGAACACTGAAGCTTTCTTT
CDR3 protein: CASSRWTPNTEAFF

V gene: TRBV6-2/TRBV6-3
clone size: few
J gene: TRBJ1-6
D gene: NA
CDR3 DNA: TGTGCCAGCAGTCACGACAGGAAGACCTATAATTCACCCCTCCACTTT
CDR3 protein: CASSHDRKTYNSPLHF

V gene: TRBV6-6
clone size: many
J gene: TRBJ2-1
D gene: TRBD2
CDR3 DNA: TGTGCCAGCAGTTACTCTAGCGGGGGATACAATGAGCAGTTCTTC
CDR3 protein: CASSYSSGGYNEQFF

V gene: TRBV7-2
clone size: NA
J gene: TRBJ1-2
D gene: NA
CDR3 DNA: TGTGCCAGCAGCTCAATAGGATATGGCTACACCTTC
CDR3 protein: CASSSIGYGYTF

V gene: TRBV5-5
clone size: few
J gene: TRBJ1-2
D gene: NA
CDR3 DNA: TGTGCCAGCAGCGGGTACACACAGGGACGATCGGGCTATGGCTACACCTTC
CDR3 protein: CASSGYTQGRSGYGYTF

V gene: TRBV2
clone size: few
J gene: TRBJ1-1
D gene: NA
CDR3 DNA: TGTGCCAGCAGTGAGGGTTATTATACTGAAGCTTTCTTT
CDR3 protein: CASSEGYYTEAFF

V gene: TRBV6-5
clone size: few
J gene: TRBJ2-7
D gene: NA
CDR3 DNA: TGTGCCAGCAGCCCCCAGCAGTCCTACGAGCAGTACTTC
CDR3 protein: CASSPQQSYEQYF

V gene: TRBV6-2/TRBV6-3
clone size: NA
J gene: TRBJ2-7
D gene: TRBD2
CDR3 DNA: TGTGCCAGCAGTCCCACCGCGCCTAGCGGGGGGTATGAGCAGTACTTC
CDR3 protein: CASSPTAPSGGYEQYF

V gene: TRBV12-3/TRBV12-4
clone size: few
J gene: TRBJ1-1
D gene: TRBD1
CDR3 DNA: TGTGCCAGCAGTACCGGACAGGGGCGCACTGAAGCTTTCTTT
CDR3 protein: CASSTGQGRTEAFF

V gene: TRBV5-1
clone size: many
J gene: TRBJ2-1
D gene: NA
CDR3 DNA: TGCGCCAGCAGCCTCGGCCCGGGGAGCTCCTACAATGAGCAGTTCTTC
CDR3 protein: CASSLGPGSSYNEQFF

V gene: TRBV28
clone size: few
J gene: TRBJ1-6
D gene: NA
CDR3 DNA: TGTGCCAGCACCCCAATTGGGTCCTATAATTCACCCCTCCACTTT
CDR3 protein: CASTPIGSYNSPLHF

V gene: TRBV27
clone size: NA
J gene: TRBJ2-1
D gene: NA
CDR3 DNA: TGTGCCAGCACCCTACCCCCATACAATGAGCAGTTCTTC
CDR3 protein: CASTLPPYNEQFF

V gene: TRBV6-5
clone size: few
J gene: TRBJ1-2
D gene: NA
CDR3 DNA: TGTGCCAGCAGACTCCAGGGTTCAGGGGACTATGGCTACACCTTC
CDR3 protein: CASRLQGSGDYGYTF

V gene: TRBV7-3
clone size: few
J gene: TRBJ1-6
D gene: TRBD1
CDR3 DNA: TGTGCCAGCAGCAAAGGACAGGAGGTCTATAATTCACCCCTCCACTTT
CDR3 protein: CASSKGQEVYNSPLHF

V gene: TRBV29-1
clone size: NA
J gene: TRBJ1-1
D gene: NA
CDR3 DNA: TGCAGCGTTGAAGCCGGGGACACTCAAGCTTTCTTT
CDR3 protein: CSVEAGDTQAFF

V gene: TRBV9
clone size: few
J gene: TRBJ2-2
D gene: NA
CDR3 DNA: TGTGCCAGCAGCGGGACTGCGGACACCGGGGAGCTGTTTTTT
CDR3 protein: CASSGTADTGELFF

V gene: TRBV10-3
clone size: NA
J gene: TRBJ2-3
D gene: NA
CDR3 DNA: TGTGCCACCCTACGCACTAGCACAGATACGCAGTATTTT
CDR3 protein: CATLRTSTDTQYF

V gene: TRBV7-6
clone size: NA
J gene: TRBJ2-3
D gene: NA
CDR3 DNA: TGTGCCAGCAGCCCTGGGGGGGGCCGGCAGTATTTT
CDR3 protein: CASSPGGGRQYF

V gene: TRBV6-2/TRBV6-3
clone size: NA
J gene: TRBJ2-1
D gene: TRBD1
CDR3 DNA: TGTGCCATCCGTAGCCAGGGGGCTTGGAATGAGCAGTTCTTC
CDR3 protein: CAIRSQGAWNEQFF

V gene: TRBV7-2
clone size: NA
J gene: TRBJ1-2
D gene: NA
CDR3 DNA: TGTGCCAGCAGCTTAACGCTACCCGGGACCTATGGCTACACCTTC
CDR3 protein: CASSLTLPGTYGYTF

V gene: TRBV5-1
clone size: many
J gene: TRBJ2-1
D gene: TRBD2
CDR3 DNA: TGCGCCAGCAGCTTCCTCCAGCGGGGGAATGAGCAGTTCTTC
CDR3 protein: CASSFLQRGNEQFF

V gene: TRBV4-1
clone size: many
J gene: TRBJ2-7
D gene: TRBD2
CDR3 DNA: TGCGCCAGCAGCCAAGTGCGGGGGGGGACCTACGAGCAGTACTTC
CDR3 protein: CASSQVRGGTYEQYF

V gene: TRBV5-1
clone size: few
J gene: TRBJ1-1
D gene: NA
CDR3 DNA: TGCGCCAGCAGCTTGGAGTTCCCCCCCGCTGAAGCTTTCTTT
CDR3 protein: CASSLEFPPAEAFF